This note documents a single T cell receptor beta chain sequence. The target of this receptor is not known. No base quality values were provided; no much bigger clone lies one nucleotide off. The entry originates in a study of blood T cell repertoires in COVID-19 (dated by TCRdb to the early 2020s). About the full investigation: Samples covering the acute and convalescent phases of COVID-19 were provided by collaborators in the United States, Italy and Spain. The prospective study material was composed of cDNA or gDNA derived from T cells, B-cell-depleted T cells, or PBMCs. Subjects who had been exposed to COVID-19, were actively infected with it, or had recovered from it provided the deeply sampled blood TCRbeta repertoires that made up the dataset. The repertoires were released in a freely available public database intended as a resource for research on the immune response to SARS-CoV-2. Samples came from the ongoing ImmuneRACE study (first 160 participants) plus 1,254 subjects from 6 global collaborators. A de-identified subject ID, COVID-19 status, age in years and sex were almost always included in the sample metadata. Where HLA class I and class II types were available, the types were taken from metadata supplied by the sample provider, not from assay-based typing. What the work shows at the level of the full study, not this receptor alone: The amount of clinical and demographic metadata varied by source and participant and was provided uncurated.

One collaborating source in Seattle enrolled patients during active infection and followed them longitudinally through the course of disease. Whole blood was collected in K2EDTA tubes by collaborating institutions according to the institutions' own protocols. For TCRbeta analysis, collaborators shipped samples as frozen whole blood, isolated PBMCs, or DNA extracted from either of those sample types. TCRbeta CDR3 regions were amplified from genomic DNA using the immunoSEQ Assay, a bias-controlled multiplex PCR. As for the original processing: The number of nucleated cells in each sample was estimated from the amplification of reference gene primers within the assay. To quantify the absolute abundance of each unique TCRbeta CDR3 rearrangement, sequence reads were collapsed and filtered. For each sample, productive Simpson clonality was calculated as the square root of Simpson's diversity index over productive rearrangements. In its TCRdb copy, this immuneACCESS table keeps in-frame sequences only and misses some clones. Where compared with another copy, unresolved V genes explain less than half of these, and the others have no known cause. D and trimming were read from the DNA, whereas the V and J calls and clone size are those reported in that table. This sample holds 200,000 to 250,000 clones; roughly 79% were observed only once. 7.5% of the sample is held by the ten biggest clonotypes.

Including the terminal cysteine and phenylalanine, the CDR3 comprises 14 residues. Only CDR3 DNA remains: 42 bases, in frame from the first base. Via the germline V gene, CDR1 is SGHTA and CDR2 FQGNSA. V is pared back by 1 base and J by 7 bases, with 13 bases lying between the germline termini. The TCR sequence derives from a woman aged 80 or over with COVID-19, enrolled during active disease. The chain is assembled from TRBV7-2 and TRBJ1-2; the D gene lacks a confident call. Sequencing used peripheral blood. The CDR3 corresponds to CASSLEEGGGGYTF. The nucleotides read TGTGCCAGCAGCTTAGAAGAGGGAGGTGGTGGCTACACCTTC.